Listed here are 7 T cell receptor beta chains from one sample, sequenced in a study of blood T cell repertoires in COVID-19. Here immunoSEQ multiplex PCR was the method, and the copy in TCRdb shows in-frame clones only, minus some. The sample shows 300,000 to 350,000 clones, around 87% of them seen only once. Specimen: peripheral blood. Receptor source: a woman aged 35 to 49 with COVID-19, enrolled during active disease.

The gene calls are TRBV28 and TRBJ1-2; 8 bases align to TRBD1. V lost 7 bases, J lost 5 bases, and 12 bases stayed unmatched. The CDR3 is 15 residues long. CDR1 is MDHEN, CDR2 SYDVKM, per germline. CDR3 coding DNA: TGTGCCAGCACTTTGGGGTCAGGGGGCAGTTATGGCTACACCTTC. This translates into CASTLGSGGSYGYTF.

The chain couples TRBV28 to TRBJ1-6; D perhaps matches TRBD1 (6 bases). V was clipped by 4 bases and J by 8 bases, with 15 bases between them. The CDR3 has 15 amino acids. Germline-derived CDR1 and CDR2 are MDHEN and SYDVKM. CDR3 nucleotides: TGTGCCAGCAGTTCCCAGGGGAACGGCTATTCACCCCTCCACTTT. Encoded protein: CASSSQGNGYSPLHF.

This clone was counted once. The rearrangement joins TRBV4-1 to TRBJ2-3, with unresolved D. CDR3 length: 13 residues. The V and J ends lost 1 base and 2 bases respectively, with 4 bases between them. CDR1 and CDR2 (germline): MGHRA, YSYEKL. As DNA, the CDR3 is TGCGCCAGCAGCCAAGCTAACACAGATACGCAGTATTTT. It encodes CASSQANTDTQYF.

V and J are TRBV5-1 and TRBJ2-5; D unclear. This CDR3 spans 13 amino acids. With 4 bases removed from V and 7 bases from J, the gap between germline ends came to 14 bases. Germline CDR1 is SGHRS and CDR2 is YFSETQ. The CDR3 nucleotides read TGCGCCAGCAGCCCCGACCCCTCGGGGACCCAGTACTTC. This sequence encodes CASSPDPSGTQYF. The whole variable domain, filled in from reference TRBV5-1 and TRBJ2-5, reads KAGVTQTPRYLIKTRGQQVTLSCSPISGHRSVSWYQQTPGQGLQFLFEYFSETQRNKGNFPGRFSGRQFSNSRSEMNVSTLELGDSALYLCASSPDPSGTQYFGPGTRLLVL.

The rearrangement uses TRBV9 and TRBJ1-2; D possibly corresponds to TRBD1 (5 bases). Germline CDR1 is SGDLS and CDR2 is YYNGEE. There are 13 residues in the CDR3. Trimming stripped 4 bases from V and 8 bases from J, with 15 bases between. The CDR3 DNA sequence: TGTGCCAGCAGCTCCAGCGGGGGACTAGGCTACACCTTC. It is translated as CASSSSGGLGYTF.

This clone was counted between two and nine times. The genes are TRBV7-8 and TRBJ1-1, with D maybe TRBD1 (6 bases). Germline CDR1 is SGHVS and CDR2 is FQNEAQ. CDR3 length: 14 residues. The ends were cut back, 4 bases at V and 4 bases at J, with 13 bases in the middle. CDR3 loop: CASSSQGTGTEAFF. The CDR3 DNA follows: TGTGCCAGCAGCTCACAGGGAACGGGCACTGAAGCTTTCTTT.

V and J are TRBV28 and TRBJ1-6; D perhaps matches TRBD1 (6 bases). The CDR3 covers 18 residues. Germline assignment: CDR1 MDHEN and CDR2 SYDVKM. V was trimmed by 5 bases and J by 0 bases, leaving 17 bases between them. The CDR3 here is CASSPPTGPSSYNSPLHF. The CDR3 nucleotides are TGTGCCAGCAGTCCCCCTACAGGGCCAAGCTCCTATAATTCACCCCTCCACTTT.